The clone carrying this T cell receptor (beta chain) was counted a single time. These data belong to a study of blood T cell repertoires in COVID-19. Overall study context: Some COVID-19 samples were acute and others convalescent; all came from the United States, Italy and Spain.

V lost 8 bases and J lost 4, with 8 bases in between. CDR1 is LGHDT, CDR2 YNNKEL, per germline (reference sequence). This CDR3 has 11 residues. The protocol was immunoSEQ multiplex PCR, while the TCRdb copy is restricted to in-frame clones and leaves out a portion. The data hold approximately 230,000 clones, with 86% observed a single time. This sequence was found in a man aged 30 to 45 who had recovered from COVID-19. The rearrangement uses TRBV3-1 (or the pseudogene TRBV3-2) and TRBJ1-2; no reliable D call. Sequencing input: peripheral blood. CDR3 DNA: TGTGCCAGCGGTCTGGCCTATGGCTACACCTTC. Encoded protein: CASGLAYGYTF.